Below, 26 T cell receptor beta chains from the same sample are listed, as sequenced in a study of CD8+CD57+ T cells in acquired aplastic anemia (dated by TCRdb to about 2018). Data came from an Illumina HiSeq 2000. Genomic DNA served as template for TCR beta VDJ combination and CDR3 sequence profiling. The public reads were reanalyzed by TCRdb: fastp trimming at Q25, MiXCR alignment, in-frame beta chains only. For every CDR3 protein sequence, its rows merge into one entry that carries the most common genes and DNA. Across this sample there are 270,000 or so distinct CDR3 sequences, with 82% seen only once. 35% to 50% of the sample is held by the ten biggest clonotypes. The patients picked for sequencing were ones in whom flow cytometry had shown an expansion of CD8+CD57+ cells. Material: sorted CD4+, CD8+, or CD8+CD57+ T cells (not recorded which) from PBMCs. The receptors originated from a human donor with aplastic anemia.

The chain couples TRBV5-1 to TRBJ1-3; weak D call: TRBD1 (5 bases). Between the trimmed V and J ends, which lost 7 bases and 0 bases, there was a span of 5 bases. Germline V lookup: CDR1 SGHRS, CDR2 YFSETQ. The CDR3 has 12 residues. DNA for the CDR3: TGCGCCAGCCAGGGCTCTGGAAACACCATATATTTT. Translation: CASQGSGNTIYF.

The gene calls are TRBV5-6 and TRBJ1-5, with D hard to call. Trimming took 4 bases from V and 1 from J, leaving 21 bases between them. The germline V gene has CDR1 SGHDT and CDR2 YYEEEE. This CDR3 spans 18 amino acids. CDR3 DNA sequence: TGTGCCAGCAGCGCGGGGAGGGAGAATTTGGAAAGCAATCAGCCCCAGCATTTT. This encodes CASSAGRENLESNQPQHF.

Regarding this clonotype: Given the absence of the conserved phenylalanine or tryptophan at the CDR3 end, a read error is likely. Because the CDR3's place on the DNA is in doubt, the DNA is left out and the CDR3 is given as listed by TCRdb. The chain employs TRBV7-9 and TRBJ2-3; no check of the table's D call, TRBD2, against the DNA was made. The CDR3 spans 12 amino acids, including both terminal residues. Looked up from germline, CDR1 is SEHNR and CDR2 is FQNEAQ (reference sequence). The chain's CDR3 is CASSLGRVPPYA.

The J gene is TRBJ2-1, the V gene TRBV7-2; D uncertain. Trimming pared 1 base from V and 10 bases from J, leaving 17 bases between. Germline values: CDR1 SGHTA, CDR2 FQGNSA. The length of the CDR3 is 15 residues. CDR3 residues: CASSLEGGKDTEQFF. CDR3 sequence (DNA): TGTGCCAGCAGCTTAGAGGGCGGAAAGGATACGGAGCAGTTCTTC.

This clonotype was recorded a few times. This chain joins TRBV14 and TRBJ2-7; tentative D call: TRBD2 (5 bases). The CDR3 is made up of 13 amino acids. CDR1 is SGHDN and CDR2 is FVKESK in the germline V gene. The ends were cut back, 4 bases at V and 7 bases at J, with 14 bases in the middle. CDR3 amino acids: CASSPKLGGEQYF. The CDR3 DNA reads TGTGCCAGCAGCCCCAAGCTTGGAGGTGAGCAGTACTTC.

Comments on this clonotype: Lacking the conserved final phenylalanine or tryptophan, this CDR3 likely reflects a read error. The DNA is left out, because the CDR3 cannot be placed on it with certainty; the CDR3 is given as TCRdb lists it. The V and J genes are TRBV2 and TRBJ2-2. Germline V gene lookup returns CDR1 SNHLY and CDR2 FYNNEI. The CDR3 has 12 residues if both end residues are counted. The chain's CDR3 is CASSVVRAETQY.

In the case of this clonotype: At one of its ends the junction is not consistent with the germline gene, which may arise from a read error. This chain connects TRBV11-3 to TRBJ2-7; D gene uncertain. Germline assignment: CDR1 SGHNT and CDR2 YENEEA. This CDR3 region has 14 residues. In nucleotides, the CDR3 is TGTGCCAGCAGCGTAGATGGCCCAGCCTACGAGCAGTACTTC. Translating it yields CASSVDGPAYEQYF.

The gene calls are TRBV7-8 and TRBJ2-3, with D perhaps being TRBD1 or TRBD2 (6 bases each). Germline loops: CDR1 SGHVS, CDR2 FQNEAQ. The CDR3 is 13 amino acids. V was cut by 3 bases and J by 8 bases, with 12 bases left in between. Here the CDR3 reads CASSFGGGATQYF. The CDR3 nucleotides read TGTGCCAGCAGCTTCGGGGGCGGAGCTACGCAGTATTTT.

V and J are TRBV20-1 and TRBJ1-2; tentative D call: TRBD1 (6 bases). The germline CDR1 and CDR2 sequences are DFQATT and SNEGSKA (reference sequence). The CDR3 sequence is 10 residues long. CDR3 amino acids: CRGGADGYTF. The CDR3 nucleotides are TGCAGGGGGGGGGCTGATGGCTACACCTTC.

The chain couples TRBV7-9 to TRBJ2-3; D ambiguous. CDR1 and CDR2 from the germline V gene are SEHNR and FQNEAQ (reference sequence). V gave up 4 bases and J gave up 12 bases, with 26 bases separating them. This CDR3 is built from 16 residues. The CDR3 DNA reads TGTGCCAGCAGCTCGGCAGAGAGAAGCTACGCGCAGTACCAGTATTTT. This translates into CASSSAERSYAQYQYF. The entire variable domain, with the rest obtained from reference TRBV7-9 and TRBJ2-3, is as follows: DTGVSQNPRHKITKRGQNVTFRCDPISEHNRLYWYRQTLGQGPEFLTYFQNEAQLEKSRLLSDRFSAERPKGSFSTLEIQRTEQGDSAMYLCASSSAERSYAQYQYFGPGTRLTVL.

This clonotype was detected only a few times. One end of the junction varies from germline; a read error may be responsible. The chain couples TRBV2 to TRBJ2-3; D is possibly TRBD1 (5 bases). CDR1 SNHLY and CDR2 FYNNEI come from the germline V gene. The CDR3 has 12 residues. The CDR3 spells CASSVGADTQQF. CDR3 DNA: TGTGCCAGCAGTGTTGGGGCGGATACGCAGCAGTTT.

This clonotype appeared a few times. The J gene is TRBJ2-1, the V gene TRBV5-5, with TRBD1 matching 8 bases. After removal of 5 bases from V and 3 bases from J, the junction contained 7 bases not matched to a gene. The germline V gene has CDR1 SGHKS and CDR2 YYEKEE (reference sequence). This CDR3 has 15 amino acids. The CDR3: CASSTYRGNYNEQFF. CDR3 sequence (DNA): TGTGCCAGCAGTACCTACAGGGGGAACTACAATGAGCAGTTCTTC.

This rearrangement joins TRBV7-9 to TRBJ2-3, with D possibly being TRBD1 (6 bases). Trimming removed 11 bases from V and 12 bases from J, with 27 bases in between. The CDR3 covers 14 residues. Germline values: CDR1 SEHNR, CDR2 FQNEAQ (reference sequence). For the CDR3, the DNA is TGTGCCGGAAGCTTGGCTAGGGGGACACAGTACCAGTATTTT. Its translation is CAGSLARGTQYQYF.

V is TRBV5-4 and J is TRBJ1-5, with no clear D. Germline V gene lookup returns CDR1 SGHNT and CDR2 YYREEE (reference sequence). V was cut by 4 bases and J by 4 bases, with 12 bases left in between. The CDR3 has 14 amino acids. In nucleotides, the CDR3 is TGTGCCAGCAGCCTGAATAGTGATAATCAGCCCCAGCATTTT. Amino acids: CASSLNSDNQPQHF.

This clonotype was found many times. The chain links TRBV9 to TRBJ1-3; no clear D. Per germline, CDR1 SGDLS and CDR2 YYNGEE. The CDR3 extends over 15 amino acids. Trimming took off 3 bases at V and 0 bases at J, with 10 bases between the two ends. The CDR3: CASSGNTGSGNTIYF. As DNA, the CDR3 is TGTGCCAGCAGCGGTAACACGGGCTCTGGAAACACCATATATTTT.

This chain joins TRBV7-8 and TRBJ2-7; D is ambiguous. The germline V gene has CDR1 SGHVS and CDR2 FQNEAQ. The CDR3 covers 11 residues. The germline V and J ends were trimmed by 5 bases and 3 bases, with 5 bases remaining between them. The CDR3 bases are TGTGCCAGCAGCCCTTACTACGAGCAGTACTTC. Its translation: CASSPYYEQYF.

The rearrangement uses TRBV7-8 and TRBJ2-5, with D possibly being TRBD2 (6 bases). Germline V gene lookup returns CDR1 SGHVS and CDR2 FQNEAQ. The CDR3 contains 15 residues. The V end lost 0 bases, the J end lost 14 bases, and 22 bases lay between the germline ends. For the CDR3, the DNA is TGTGCCAGCAGCTTAGCGGGAGGTCCAGAAACGCCGCATTACTTC. Protein sequence: CASSLAGGPETPHYF.

The V and J genes are TRBV11-1 and TRBJ2-7; TRBD1 or TRBD2 may be the D gene (6 bases each). Trimming took 0 bases from V and 5 from J, leaving 17 bases between them. CDR3 length: 16 residues. The germline V gene has CDR1 SGHAT and CDR2 FQDESV (reference sequence). Written as DNA, the CDR3 is TGTGCCAGCAGCTTAGCGTTCCGGGGGCGTGTGAACGAGCAGTACTTC. Encoded protein: CASSLAFRGRVNEQYF.

This rearrangement joins TRBV13 to TRBJ2-7; D gene ambiguous. The ends were cut back, 3 bases at V and 0 bases at J, with 6 bases in the middle. This CDR3 spans 13 amino acids. Germline assignment: CDR1 PRHDT and CDR2 FYEKMQ (reference sequence). CDR3 in amino acids: CASSFTTSYEQYV. CDR3 DNA sequence: TGTGCCAGCAGCTTTACAACCTCCTACGAGCAGTACGTC.

A note on this clonotype: This likely comes from a read error, as the CDR3 has no conserved phenylalanine or tryptophan at its end. The DNA is omitted, as the CDR3 cannot be located on it reliably, and the CDR3 follows TCRdb's listing. This sequence joins TRBV14 and TRBJ1-5. The length of the CDR3 is 13 amino acids, counting both ends. Germline CDR1 is SGHDN and CDR2 is FVKESK. The CDR3 sequence is CASSHSGTQPYFV.

This clonotype was seen once. Given the absence of the conserved phenylalanine or tryptophan at the CDR3 end, a read error is likely. No DNA is shown, since the ends of the CDR3 on it are uncertain; the CDR3 is the one TCRdb lists. This sequence joins TRBV7-3 and TRBJ2-3; TRBD1 was called by the table and not checked on the DNA. CDR1 SGHTA and CDR2 FQGTGA come from the germline V gene. The CDR3 length is 12 residues, termini included. CDR3 region: CASSLTWGTEYG.

The chain joins TRBV19 to TRBJ2-1; 8 bases match TRBD1. Germline CDR1 reads LNHDA; CDR2 reads SQIVND (reference sequence). The CDR3 has 15 amino acids. Unmatched junction bases numbered 5, after V lost 6 bases and J lost 1 base. The CDR3 here is CASRPDRGSYNEQFF. For the CDR3, the DNA is TGTGCCAGTAGGCCAGACAGGGGATCCTACAATGAGCAGTTCTTC.

This clonotype was seen many times. V gene TRBV6-5 combines with J gene TRBJ2-7, with 8 bases that match TRBD1. Germline V gene data show CDR1 as MNHEY and CDR2 as SVGAGI. The CDR3 extends over 14 amino acids. Trimming cost V 6 bases and J 3 bases; bases outside gene matches: 7. The CDR3 nucleotides read TGTGCCAGCAGGGAAGGACAGGGTAACTACGAGCAGTACTTC. It translates to CASREGQGNYEQYF.

The chain joins TRBV7-9 to TRBJ2-3; D is unclear. CDR1 is SEHNR, CDR2 FQNEAQ, per germline (reference sequence). Trimming shortened V by 1 base and J by 14 bases, and 22 bases separated the two germline ends. The CDR3 runs to 15 residues. CDR3 amino acids: CASSLGLTGINAAYF. The DNA for the CDR3 is TGTGCCAGCAGCTTAGGTCTGACCGGAATAAATGCAGCGTATTTT.

V usage is TRBV7-9 and J usage is TRBJ1-2; TRBD1 is a possible D gene (5 bases). Trimming pared 6 bases from V and 6 bases from J, leaving 17 bases between. CDR3 length: 14 residues. CDR1 is SEHNR, CDR2 FQNEAQ, per germline (reference sequence). CDR3 protein: CASRLKGAENGYTF. The CDR3 DNA is TGTGCCAGCAGACTCAAAGGGGCCGAAAATGGCTACACCTTC.

The chain joins TRBV11-1 to TRBJ1-5; TRBD1 aligns across 9 bases. CDR1 and CDR2 from the germline V gene are SGHAT and FQDESV (reference sequence). This CDR3 comprises 13 residues. Trimming took 5 bases from V and 7 from J; bases not matched to a gene: 3. In DNA form, the CDR3 reads TGTGCCAGCAGCCATGACAGGGGGCAGCCCCAGCATTTT. Translated, it gives CASSHDRGQPQHF.